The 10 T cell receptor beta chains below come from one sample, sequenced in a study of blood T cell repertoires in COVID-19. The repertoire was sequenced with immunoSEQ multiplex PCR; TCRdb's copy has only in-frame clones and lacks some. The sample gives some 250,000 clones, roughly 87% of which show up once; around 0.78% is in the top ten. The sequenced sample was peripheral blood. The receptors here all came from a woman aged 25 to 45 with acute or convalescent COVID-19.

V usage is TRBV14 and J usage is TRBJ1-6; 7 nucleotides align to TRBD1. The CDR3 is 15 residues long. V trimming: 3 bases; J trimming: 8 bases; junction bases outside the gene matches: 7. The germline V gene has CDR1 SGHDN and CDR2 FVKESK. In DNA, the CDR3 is TGTGCCAGCAGCCAGAACAGGGGTAGTGATTCACCCCTCCACTTT. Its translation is CASSQNRGSDSPLHF.

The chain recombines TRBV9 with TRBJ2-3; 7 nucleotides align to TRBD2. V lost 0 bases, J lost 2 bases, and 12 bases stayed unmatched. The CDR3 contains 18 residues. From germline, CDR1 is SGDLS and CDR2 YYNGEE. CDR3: CASSVALGLAASTDTQYF. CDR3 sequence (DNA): TGTGCCAGCAGCGTAGCTTTGGGTCTAGCGGCATCCACAGATACGCAGTATTTT.

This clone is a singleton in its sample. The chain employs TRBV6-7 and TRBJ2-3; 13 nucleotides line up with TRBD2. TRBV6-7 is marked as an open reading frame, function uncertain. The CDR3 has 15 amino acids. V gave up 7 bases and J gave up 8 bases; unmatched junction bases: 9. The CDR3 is CASIKRTSGSPTQYF. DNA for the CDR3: TGTGCCAGCATCAAGAGGACTAGCGGGAGCCCTACGCAGTATTTT.

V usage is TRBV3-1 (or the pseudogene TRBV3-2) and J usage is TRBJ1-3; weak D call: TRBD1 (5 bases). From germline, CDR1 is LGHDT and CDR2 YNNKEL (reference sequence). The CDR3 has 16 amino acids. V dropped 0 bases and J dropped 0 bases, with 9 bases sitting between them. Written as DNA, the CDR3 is TGTGCCAGCAGCCAAGATGGAGGGGTCTCTGGAAACACCATATATTTT. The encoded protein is CASSQDGGVSGNTIYF.

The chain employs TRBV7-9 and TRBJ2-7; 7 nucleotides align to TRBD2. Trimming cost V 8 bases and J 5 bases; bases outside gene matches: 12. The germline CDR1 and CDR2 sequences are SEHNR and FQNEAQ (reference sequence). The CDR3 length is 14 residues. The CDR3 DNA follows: TGTGCCAGCGTTTTCCAGGGCGGGAGCAACGAGCAGTACTTC. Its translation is CASVFQGGSNEQYF. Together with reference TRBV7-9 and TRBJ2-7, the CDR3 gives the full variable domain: DTGVSQNPRHKITKRGQNVTFRCDPISEHNRLYWYRQTLGQGPEFLTYFQNEAQLEKSRLLSDRFSAERPKGSFSTLEIQRTEQGDSAMYLCASVFQGGSNEQYFGPGTRLTVT.

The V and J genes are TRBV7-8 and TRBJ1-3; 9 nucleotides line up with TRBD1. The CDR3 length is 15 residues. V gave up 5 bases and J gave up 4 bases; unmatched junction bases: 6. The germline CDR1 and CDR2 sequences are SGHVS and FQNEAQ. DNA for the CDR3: TGTGCCAGCAGCCCGGGGACAGGGTCGGGAAACACCATATATTTT. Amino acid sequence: CASSPGTGSGNTIYF.

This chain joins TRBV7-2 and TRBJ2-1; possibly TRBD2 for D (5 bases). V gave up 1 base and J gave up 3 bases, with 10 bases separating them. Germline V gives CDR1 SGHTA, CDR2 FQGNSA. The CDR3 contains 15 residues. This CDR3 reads CASSLGGRSYNEQFF. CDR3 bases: TGTGCCAGCAGCTTAGGAGGGAGAAGCTACAATGAGCAGTTCTTC.

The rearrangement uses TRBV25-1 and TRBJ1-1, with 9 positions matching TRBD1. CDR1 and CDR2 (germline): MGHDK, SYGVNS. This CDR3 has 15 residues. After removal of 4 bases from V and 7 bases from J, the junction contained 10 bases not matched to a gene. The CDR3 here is CASSANYGQGSEAFF. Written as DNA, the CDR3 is TGTGCCAGCAGTGCTAACTATGGACAGGGGAGTGAAGCTTTCTTT.

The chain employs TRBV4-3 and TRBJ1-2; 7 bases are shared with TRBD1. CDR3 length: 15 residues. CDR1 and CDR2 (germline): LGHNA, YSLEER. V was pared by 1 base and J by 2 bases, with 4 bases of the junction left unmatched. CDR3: CASSQGKDRNYGYTF. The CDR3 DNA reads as TGCGCCAGCAGCCAAGGGAAGGACAGGAACTATGGCTACACCTTC.

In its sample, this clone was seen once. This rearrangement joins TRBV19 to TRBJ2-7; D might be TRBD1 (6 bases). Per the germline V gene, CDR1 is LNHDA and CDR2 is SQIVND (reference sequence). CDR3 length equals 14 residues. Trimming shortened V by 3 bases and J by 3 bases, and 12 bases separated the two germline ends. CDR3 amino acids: CASSIGRGDYEQYF. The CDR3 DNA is TGTGCCAGTAGTATCGGCAGGGGAGACTACGAGCAGTACTTC.